These 18 T cell receptor beta chains originate from one sample sequenced in a study of OX40 agonist ivuxolimab in advanced cancers. Data came from immunoSEQ multiplex PCR; TCRdb stores just in-frame clones and leaves some out. Here the sample spans approximately 57,000 clones, 88% being singletons. Sequencing was performed on CD4+ or CD8+ T cells sorted from blood, taken in a trial of the OX40 agonist ivuxolimab. These receptors were collected from an adult with an advanced solid tumor such as melanoma, head and neck, liver or kidney cancer.

The chain is built from TRBV5-6 and TRBJ1-1; D not certain. Germline CDR1 reads SGHDT; CDR2 reads YYEEEE. V was trimmed by 0 bases and J by 5 bases, leaving 11 bases between them. This CDR3 region has 14 residues. This CDR3 is CASSLGQSRTEAFF. As DNA, the CDR3 is TGTGCCAGCAGCTTGGGACAAAGTAGGACTGAAGCTTTCTTT.

The chain carries TRBV7-7 and TRBJ2-1; 8 bases fit TRBD2. The V gene's germline CDR1 is SSHAT and CDR2 FNYEAQ (reference sequence). CDR3 size: 15 residues. J was trimmed by 3 bases and V by 5 bases; bases with no gene match: 6. CDR3 coding DNA: TGTGCCAGCAGCCTCGGTACTAGCGGCTACAATGAGCAGTTCTTC. Protein: CASSLGTSGYNEQFF. The full variable domain, with the rest looked up from reference TRBV7-7 and TRBJ2-1, is GAGVSQSPRYKVTKRGQDVTLRCDPISSHATLYWYQQALGQGPEFLTYFNYEAQPDKSGLPSDRFSAERPEGSISTLTIQRTEQRDSAMYRCASSLGTSGYNEQFFGPGTRLTVL.

For this clone: In the same sample, other DNA sequences code for this CDR3. The DNA of the CDR3 is TGTGCCAGCAGCAAGGGGGACAGGGGCAATTATGGCTACACCTTC. It is translated as CASSKGDRGNYGYTF. The chain uses TRBV21-1 and TRBJ1-2; TRBD1, the table's D call, was not compared with the DNA. TRBV21-1 is a known pseudogene. This CDR3 spans 15 amino acids.

V and J are TRBV29-1 and TRBJ2-7; D tentatively reads TRBD1 or TRBD2 (6 bases each). The CDR3 sequence is 14 residues long. With 1 base removed from V and 0 bases from J, the gap between germline ends came to 10 bases. CDR1 SQVTM and CDR2 ANQGSEA come from the germline V gene. The CDR3 DNA is TGCAGCGTTGAAGGGGGGCGGGACTCCTACGAGCAGTACTTC. Translation gives CSVEGGRDSYEQYF.

The chain joins TRBV27 to TRBJ1-1; TRBD1 might be the D (6 bases). Looked up from germline, CDR1 is MNHEY and CDR2 is SMNVEV (reference sequence). V lost 3 bases and J lost 3, with 14 bases in between. The CDR3 covers 15 residues. As DNA, the CDR3 is TGTGCCAGCAGTTTGATGGGGGCCTGGGACACTGAAGCTTTCTTT. Translation gives CASSLMGAWDTEAFF.

V usage is TRBV4-3 and J usage is TRBJ1-2; TRBD1 might be the D (5 bases). CDR3 size: 16 residues. The germline gives CDR1 LGHNA, CDR2 YSLEER. V was cut by 1 base and J by 7 bases, with 19 bases left in between. The CDR3 protein is CASSQGALSGLVGYTF. The CDR3 nucleotides are TGCGCCAGCAGCCAAGGGGCCTTATCGGGACTCGTTGGCTACACCTTC.

The gene calls are TRBV5-4 and TRBJ2-2, with unresolved D. Trimming took off 4 bases at V and 3 bases at J, with 7 bases between the two ends. Germline V gene data show CDR1 as SGHNT and CDR2 as YYREEE (reference sequence). The CDR3 is 13 residues long. The CDR3 DNA reads TGTGCCAGCAGCATTGCCTACACCGGGGAGCTGTTTTTT. Residues: CASSIAYTGELFF. Variable domain in full (rest from reference TRBV5-4 and TRBJ2-2): ETGVTQSPTHLIKTRGQQVTLRCSSQSGHNTVSWYQQALGQGPQFIFQYYREEENGRGNFPPRFSGLQFPNYSSELNVNALELDDSALYLCASSIAYTGELFFGEGSRLTVL.

The rearrangement joins TRBV11-3 to TRBJ2-2; weak D call: TRBD1 (7 bases). The CDR3 has 16 residues. V was trimmed by 1 base and J by 4 bases, leaving 13 bases between them. Germline CDR1 is SGHNT and CDR2 is YENEEA. The CDR3 protein is CASSLAAGGGTGELFF. CDR3 bases: TGTGCCAGCAGCTTAGCTGCAGGGGGAGGCACCGGGGAGCTGTTTTTT.

The V gene is TRBV6-5, the J gene TRBJ1-6, with unresolved D. Germline lookup yields CDR1 MNHEY and CDR2 SVGAGI. This CDR3 spans 15 amino acids. Trimming stripped 2 bases from V and 9 bases from J, with 14 bases between. In nucleotides, the CDR3 is TGTGCCAGCAGTTACGGGCAAGGCCGCAGTTCACCCCTCCACTTT. Translation gives CASSYGQGRSSPLHF.

The chain carries TRBV5-1 and TRBJ1-1; 8 bases map to TRBD1. Germline lookup yields CDR1 SGHRS and CDR2 YFSETQ. Unmatched junction bases numbered 6, after V lost 4 bases and J lost 4 bases. The CDR3 totals 14 residues. CDR3 amino acids: CASSLDRDRTEAFF. CDR3 in DNA: TGCGCCAGCAGCCTGGACAGGGACCGCACTGAAGCTTTCTTT.

The chain has TRBV29-1 and TRBJ1-1; D call uncertain. Trimming took 8 bases from V and 2 from J, leaving 21 bases between them. The CDR3 length is 15 residues. Germline CDR1 and CDR2: SQVTM and ANQGSEA. The CDR3 coding sequence is TGCAGCTTCACTTTTATAGGGTGGAGAAACACTGAAGCTTTCTTT. Translating it yields CSFTFIGWRNTEAFF.

The chain joins TRBV9 to TRBJ2-3, with 10 bases fitting TRBD2. The CDR3 spans 13 residues. The germline gives CDR1 SGDLS, CDR2 YYNGEE. Trimming removed 7 bases from V and 2 bases from J; junction bases left unmatched: 1. CDR3 residues: CASGLADTDTQYF. CDR3 coding DNA: TGTGCCAGCGGACTAGCGGACACAGATACGCAGTATTTT.

The chain employs TRBV19 and TRBJ2-1; D gene uncertain. CDR3 size: 15 residues. V lost 1 base and J 1 base, leaving 8 bases between the germline ends. From germline, CDR1 is LNHDA and CDR2 SQIVND (reference sequence). CDR3 residues: CASSIVEFSYNEQFF. The CDR3 coding sequence is TGTGCCAGTAGTATAGTAGAGTTTTCCTACAATGAGCAGTTCTTC.

This chain connects TRBV5-6 to TRBJ1-2; D is unresolved. CDR3 length: 14 residues. Germline values: CDR1 SGHDT, CDR2 YYEEEE. V lost 1 base, J lost 6 bases, and 13 bases lay in between. The CDR3 DNA follows: TGTGCCAGCAGCTTGAATTGGAGGCTAGATGGCTACACCTTC. This codes for CASSLNWRLDGYTF.

Written as DNA, the CDR3 is TGTGCCAGCAGAAAGCGTGCTAGCTACGAGCAGTACTTC. Protein sequence: CASRKRASYEQYF. The chain is built from TRBV7-9 and TRBJ2-7; unclear D gene. The CDR3 contains 13 residues. The germline V gene encodes CDR1 SEHNR and CDR2 FQNEAQ (reference sequence). Trimming shortened V by 6 bases and J by 3 bases, and 12 bases separated the two germline ends.

The chain is built from TRBV19 and TRBJ1-2; D is possibly TRBD1 (5 bases). The CDR3 consists of 15 residues. Trimming cost V 5 bases and J 0 bases, with 13 bases left between them. Germline V gives CDR1 LNHDA, CDR2 SQIVND (reference sequence). Here the CDR3 DNA reads TGTGCCAGTAGTCTTTCCGACAGTACTAACTATGGCTACACCTTC. It translates to CASSLSDSTNYGYTF.

This sequence joins TRBV6-1 and TRBJ2-2; 8 positions agree with TRBD2. Per the germline V gene, CDR1 is MNHNS and CDR2 is SASEGT. The length of the CDR3 is 17 residues. After removal of 2 bases from V and 3 bases from J, the junction contained 8 bases not matched to a gene. DNA for the CDR3: TGTGCCAGCAGTGAACCAGCGGGGGTCGGATACACCGGGGAGCTGTTTTTT. This gives the protein CASSEPAGVGYTGELFF.

The rearrangement links TRBV7-9 to TRBJ2-5; D remains unclear. Trimming removed 5 bases at V and 3 bases at J, with 10 bases between. The CDR3 loop spans 13 amino acids. CDR1 and CDR2 from the germline V gene are SEHNR and FQNEAQ (reference sequence). CDR3 bases: TGTGCCAGCAGCCTAGGGATCGAAGAGACCCAGTACTTC. Translation: CASSLGIEETQYF.